These T cell receptor beta chains were read from a single sample in a study of T cells in Graves' hyperthyroidism and ophthalmopathy. TCRdb analysed the multiplex PCR reads with MiXCR anew, one entry per CDR3 protein. Of 96,000 or so distinct CDR3 sequences in the sample, over 50% were seen once. Sequencing was carried out using blood. All receptors derive from a woman aged 40 to 49 with Graves' hyperthyroidism. Each CDR3 is given with its conserved first and last residue.

cdr3_length,j_call,v_call,cdr3_aa
15,TRBJ2-7,TRBV5-4,CASSLTGGAPYEQYF
14,TRBJ1-5,TRBV7-9,CATAPLAWHQPQHF
12,TRBJ2-2,TRBV20-1,CSARRGGGELFF
13,TRBJ2-7,TRBV7-2,CASSLGSGYEQYF
16,TRBJ2-3,TRBV20-1,CSARRVGNWLEDTQYF
16,TRBJ1-2,TRBV7-3,CASPAAEQGGFYGYTF
10,TRBJ1-1,TRBV29-1,CSLGITEAFF
21,TRBJ2-5,TRBV20-1,CSARRELGFSDYPNRQETQYF
18,TRBJ2-2,TRBV2,CASSRPGLAESNTGELFF
16,TRBJ2-2,TRBV7-9,CASSSGTGVYTGELFF
14,TRBJ1-5,TRBV2,CASTLDSAGQPQHF
13,TRBJ1-1,TRBV29-1,CSVAQGLNTEAFF
13,TRBJ2-5,TRBV20-1,CSASGQGQETQYF
14,TRBJ1-5,TRBV5-1,CASSFGQGHQPQHF
15,TRBJ2-6,TRBV15,CATSRAGSGANVLTF
12,TRBJ2-5,TRBV29-1,CSVGSGLATQYF